This TCR beta chain was obtained from a study of blood T cell repertoires in COVID-19. Per the authors' pipeline: How many nucleated cells were present was estimated from reference gene primer amplification. Repertoires were generated with immunoSEQ multiplex PCR, while TCRdb's copy carries only in-frame clones and drops some. V and J calls and clone size are given by that table; D and trimming were obtained from the DNA. Counted here are approximately 230,000 clones, around 84% occurring once; the ten biggest clones make up just under 20%. CDR1 and CDR2 from the germline V gene are SGHDN and FVKESK. The CDR3 length is 15 residues. Trimming left V 0 bases short and J 6 bases short, with 13 bases between.

This receptor was identified in a man in his thirties or forties with active or convalescent COVID-19. Sequencing used peripheral blood. The V gene is TRBV14, the J gene TRBJ2-3; no firm D call. As DNA, the CDR3 is TGTGCCAGCAGCCAAGATGCGTGGGCTCGGGATACGCAGTATTTT. Amino acids: CASSQDAWARDTQYF.